This T cell receptor beta chain is drawn from a study of blood T cell repertoires in COVID-19. Study as a whole: COVID-19 samples collected from the United States, Italy and Spain covered acute and convalescent phases. PBMCs, B-cell-depleted T cells, or T cells provided the cDNA or gDNA that made up the material.

This CDR3 is built from 16 residues. CDR1 SGHTA and CDR2 FQGNSA come from the germline V gene. Trimming removed 3 bases from V and 5 bases from J; junction bases left unmatched: 8. Repertoires were generated with immunoSEQ multiplex PCR, while TCRdb's copy carries only in-frame clones and drops some. Altogether 55,000 to 70,000 clones are present, about 89% being singletons, with the ten largest covering roughly 6.6%. The chain couples TRBV7-2 to TRBJ2-3; 10 bases match TRBD2. The clonotype comes from a man in his fifties or sixties with acute or convalescent COVID-19. The source material was peripheral blood. The CDR3 nucleotides read TGTGCCAGCAGCTTTCGTAGCGGGGGGCGGGGAGATACGCAGTATTTT. It translates to CASSFRSGGRGDTQYF.